This T cell receptor beta chain was identified in a study of T-cell reconstitution after alpha-beta-depleted transplantation in children. This CDR3 is built from 15 residues. Trimming cost V 6 bases and J 3 bases; bases outside gene matches: 8. Germline V gene sequence: CDR1 MDHEN, CDR2 SYDVKM. Unique molecular identifiers featured in how the TCRbeta library was prepared. In TCRdb, the PCR reads were re-called with MiXCR into one record per CDR3 protein. The sample holds some 490,000 distinct CDR3 sequences, under 15% seen once. V usage is TRBV28 and J usage is TRBJ2-5; 9 nucleotides match TRBD1. The sequence was collected from a human donor who donated a stem cell graft to a child with combined immunodeficiency. This sample comprised PBMCs from the stem cell graft donor, obtained from the stem cell graft. For the CDR3, the DNA is TGTGCCAGCAGACCGACCGGGACAGGGAAAGAGACCCAGTACTTC. Protein product: CASRPTGTGKETQYF.